The sequence of this T cell receptor (beta chain) was determined in a study of T cell repertoires in cytomegalovirus infection. Overall study context: The authors used CMV epitopes that were HLA-C-restricted (recently identified) and HLA-B-restricted (well studied). Carrying CMV and the relevant HLA type showed in public TCR beta signatures. Overall study findings and caveats: HLA-C-restricted CMV-specific TCR beta clonotypes prevailed in the ex vivo response. Summed frequency of public TCR beta families distinguished CMV carriers with the relevant HLA.

TCRdb re-derived calls from the reads in MiXCR, one entry per CDR3 protein. The data show roughly 500,000 distinct CDR3 sequences, with 30% to 35% seen just once and roughly 15% held by the top ten. This clonotype was detected a few times. Its antigen is still unknown. There are 12 residues in the CDR3. The ends were cut back, 6 bases at V and 5 bases at J, with 8 bases in the middle. This sequence originates from a human donor in good health (CMV status not recorded). Some clones in this sample may be carry-over from other donors' samples. The gene calls are TRBV12-3 or TRBV12-4 and TRBJ2-1; D call uncertain. Here the sequenced sample was cultured PBMCs, taken from culture after CMV antigen stimulation. The CDR3 loop reads CASREPNNEQFF. CDR3 bases: TGTGCCAGCAGGGAACCCAACAATGAGCAGTTCTTC.